This TCR beta chain appears in the sequencing data of a study of somatic mutations in cytotoxic T cells in rheumatoid arthritis. For the study at large: Prior to any treatment and right after diagnosis, patient blood (approximately 33 ml EDTA) was drawn.

Study conclusions and caveats: A significant difference in CD8+ T-cell clonality was not found between rheumatoid arthritis patients and age-matched healthy controls.

From germline, CDR1 is SGHNT and CDR2 YYREEE (reference sequence). There are 16 residues in the CDR3. The V and J ends lost 3 bases and 1 base, in that order; junction bases with no gene match: 6. The repertoire was sequenced with immunoSEQ multiplex PCR; TCRdb's copy has only in-frame clones and lacks some. The table records a few thousand clones, nearly 85% of them present only once. A note on this clone: Its antigen is still unknown.

Source material: CD8+ T cells sorted from blood. The chain uses TRBV5-4 and TRBJ2-1, with 8 bases that match TRBD2. The TCR comes from a woman between 45 and 65 years old with rheumatoid arthritis. The DNA of the CDR3 is TGTGCCAGCAGCTCCACCGGGACTAGTTCCTACAATGAGCAGTTCTTC. It yields the protein CASSSTGTSSYNEQFF.